A single sample is the source of the 16 T cell receptor beta chains below, sequenced in a study of blood T cell repertoires in COVID-19. Sequencing used immunoSEQ multiplex PCR; TCRdb keeps in-frame clones, though not all of them. The sample lists 300,000 to 450,000 clones; around 87% were seen once. The sequenced sample consisted of PBMCs or T cells enriched from blood (not recorded which). These receptors were collected from a man aged 40-50 years in a cohort exposed to, infected with or recovered from COVID-19 (not recorded which).

Here the CDR3 DNA reads TGTGCCAGCAGTTTTAGGGGGCCCTCCTATAATTCACCCCTCCACTTT. It is translated as CASSFRGPSYNSPLHF. This rearrangement joins TRBV27 to TRBJ1-6, with TRBD1 identical over 7 bases. This CDR3 spans 16 amino acids. Germline V CDR1 and CDR2: MNHEY, SMNVEV (reference sequence). V trimming: 3 bases; J trimming: 0 bases; junction bases outside the gene matches: 2.

The V call is TRBV5-1, the J call TRBJ2-7, with 8 nucleotides matching TRBD1. CDR1 is SGHRS and CDR2 is YFSETQ in the germline V gene. This CDR3 comprises 14 residues. V lost 0 bases and J lost 3; bases outside the gene matches: 2. CDR3 in DNA: TGCGCCAGCAGCTTGGCCGACAGGGGCTACGAGCAGTACTTC. Protein: CASSLADRGYEQYF.

The chain carries TRBV5-1 and TRBJ2-2, with TRBD2 matching over 7 bases. The V and J ends lost 4 bases and 5 bases, in that order; junction bases with no gene match: 5. The germline V gene encodes CDR1 SGHRS and CDR2 YFSETQ. This CDR3 contains 14 residues. CDR3 sequence: CASSMTSTTGELFF. The CDR3, as DNA: TGCGCCAGCAGCATGACTAGCACAACCGGGGAGCTGTTTTTT.

CDR3 region: CASSPDRATSYEQYF. The CDR3 DNA follows: TGCGCCAGCAGCCCAGACAGGGCTACATCCTACGAGCAGTACTTC. This chain uses TRBV5-1 with TRBJ2-7, with TRBD1 matching over 7 bases. Germline trimming cut 4 bases from V and 1 base from J; bases unmatched to any gene: 8. The CDR3 has 15 residues. From germline, CDR1 is SGHRS and CDR2 YFSETQ.

The gene calls are TRBV18 and TRBJ1-1; D remains ambiguous. The CDR3 sequence is 14 residues long. Germline loops: CDR1 KGHSH, CDR2 LQKENI. V was pared by 2 bases and J by 2 bases, with 9 bases between. CDR3 nucleotide sequence: TGTGCCAGCTCACCAGCAGCGGGAAACACTGAAGCTTTCTTT. Translation gives CASSPAAGNTEAFF.

This clone was counted a single time. The rearrangement uses TRBV24-1 and TRBJ2-7; 15 bases are shared with TRBD2. CDR1 and CDR2 (germline): KGHDR, SFDVKD. The CDR3 totals 17 residues. V shed 4 bases and J 6 bases; nucleotides not matched to a gene: 9. CDR3 bases: TGTGCCACCAGTGACCCGCCGGGACTAGCGGGAGGCGGCGAGCAGTACTTC. It is translated as CATSDPPGLAGGGEQYF.

The CDR3 DNA sequence: TGTGCCAGCAGTGTAGGGAGGGGCAATGAGCAGTTCTTC. Translation: CASSVGRGNEQFF. This rearrangement joins TRBV25-1 to TRBJ2-1; 7 nucleotides agree with TRBD2. The CDR3 has 13 amino acids. J gave up 6 bases and V 4 bases, and 3 bases lay outside the gene matches. CDR1 is MGHDK, CDR2 SYGVNS, per germline.

V and J are TRBV19 and TRBJ2-5; 13 nucleotides agree with TRBD2. Germline CDR1 reads LNHDA; CDR2 reads SQIVND (reference sequence). The CDR3 runs to 17 residues. V dropped 5 bases and J dropped 2; count of bases not matched to a gene: 8. This CDR3 is CASSSRLGLAGQETQYF. The CDR3 nucleotides are TGTGCCAGTAGTTCCCGGCTGGGACTAGCGGGACAAGAGACCCAGTACTTC.

The V and J genes are TRBV20-1 and TRBJ1-1; D gene uncertain. V lost 1 base to trimming and J lost 3 bases, with 3 bases between them. CDR1 DFQATT and CDR2 SNEGSKA come from the germline V gene (reference sequence). CDR3 length equals 11 residues. The CDR3 DNA follows: TGCAGTGCTAGAGCAGACACTGAAGCTTTCTTT. Its protein is CSARADTEAFF.

V gene TRBV5-1 combines with J gene TRBJ1-2, with TRBD1 as a possible D gene (6 bases). The germline V and J ends were trimmed by 0 bases and 8 bases, with 11 bases remaining between them. Germline assignment: CDR1 SGHRS and CDR2 YFSETQ. The CDR3 is 13 residues long. CDR3 loop: CASSLDRQDGYTF. The CDR3 DNA reads TGCGCCAGCAGCTTGGACAGACAGGACGGCTACACCTTC.

Comments on this clone: One junction end disagrees with the germline gene, perhaps due to a read error. V gene TRBV18 combines with J gene TRBJ2-7; 7 bases are a match to TRBD2. Per the germline V gene, CDR1 is KGHSH and CDR2 is LQKENI. This CDR3 has 14 amino acids. The CDR3 DNA sequence: TGTGCCAGCTCACCCCAGCGGGACTCCCACGAGCAGTACTTC. This encodes CASSPQRDSHEQYF.

The chain is built from TRBV5-1 and TRBJ2-2, with 8 bases fitting TRBD2. CDR1 is SGHRS, CDR2 YFSETQ, per germline. J was trimmed by 1 base and V by 0 bases; bases with no gene match: 5. CDR3 length: 17 residues. This CDR3 reads CASSLGLSGKNTGELFF. DNA of the CDR3: TGCGCCAGCAGCTTGGGCCTTAGCGGGAAGAACACCGGGGAGCTGTTTTTT.

This clone appeared a few times. The chain has TRBV11-2 and TRBJ2-1, with no clear D. Germline CDR1 reads SGHAT; CDR2 reads FQNNGV. The CDR3 loop spans 13 amino acids. Trimming took off 2 bases at V and 5 bases at J, with 7 bases between the two ends. DNA for the CDR3: TGTGCCAGCAGCTTATATGTTAACAATGAGCAGTTCTTC. Protein sequence: CASSLYVNNEQFF.

This clone was counted a few times. The chain links TRBV10-3 to TRBJ2-7; D is unclear. Looked up from germline, CDR1 is ENHRY and CDR2 is SYGVKD. V shed 0 bases and J shed 1 base, with 7 bases lying between them. The CDR3 sequence is 14 residues long. CDR3 bases: TGTGCCATCAGTGAGTCGAGCGTTTCCTACGAGCAGTACTTC. Protein: CAISESSVSYEQYF.

The CDR3 here is CASSESERNQPQHF. The CDR3 bases are TGCGCCAGCAGTGAGTCGGAGAGAAATCAGCCCCAGCATTTT. V and J are TRBV10-2 and TRBJ1-5; D is ambiguous. The germline V gene has CDR1 WSHSY and CDR2 SAAADI. The CDR3 has 14 residues. V was cut by 0 bases and J by 4 bases, with 7 bases left in between.

About this clone: The sample contains more than one DNA sequence encoding this CDR3. V and J are TRBV5-1 and TRBJ1-1; 9 bases map to TRBD1. The V and J ends lost 0 bases and 0 bases, in that order; junction bases with no gene match: 0. The CDR3 has 15 amino acids. CDR1 and CDR2 from the germline V gene are SGHRS and YFSETQ. CDR3 DNA: TGCGCCAGCAGCTTGGGGGACAGGGTGAACACTGAAGCTTTCTTT. This codes for CASSLGDRVNTEAFF.